These 28 T cell receptor beta chains were all obtained from the same sample, sequenced in a study of cytomegalovirus exposure and HLA in healthy donors. Data came from immunoSEQ multiplex PCR; TCRdb stores just in-frame clones and leaves some out. The sample holds under 200,000 clones, about 90% seen once. Sequencing input: PBMCs. These receptors all stem from a woman aged 25 to 39 in good health and CMV-seronegative.

The chain carries TRBV5-6 and TRBJ2-1; D is perhaps TRBD1 (5 bases). V lost 4 bases, J lost 1 base, and 12 bases lay in between. Per the germline V gene, CDR1 is SGHDT and CDR2 is YYEEEE. The length of the CDR3 is 15 residues. The CDR3 nucleotides are TGTGCCAGCAGCGCACTACAGGAATCCTACAATGAGCAGTTCTTC. Translated: CASSALQESYNEQFF.

The chain recombines TRBV11-1 with TRBJ1-1; TRBD1 agrees at 8 bases. After removal of 5 bases from V and 1 base from J, the junction contained 6 bases not matched to a gene. CDR3 length: 15 residues. The V gene's germline CDR1 is SGHAT and CDR2 FQDESV (reference sequence). The CDR3 reads CASSPGQGWNTEAFF. CDR3 coding DNA: TGTGCCAGCAGCCCCGGACAGGGTTGGAACACTGAAGCTTTCTTT.

V and J are TRBV29-1 and TRBJ1-2; D is unresolved. The CDR3 totals 11 residues. Germline V gene lookup returns CDR1 SQVTM and CDR2 ANQGSEA. Trimming removed 7 bases at V and 7 bases at J, with 13 bases between. The CDR3 DNA reads as TGCAGCGGGGAAGGAGTGAGTGGCTACACCTTC. It encodes CSGEGVSGYTF.

This clone occurred once. CDR3 bases: TGCGCCAGCAGCTTGGAGGTGCGCTCAGATACGCAGTATTTT. As protein: CASSLEVRSDTQYF. V and J are TRBV5-1 and TRBJ2-3; D not certain. V shed 0 bases and J shed 4 bases, with 9 bases lying between them. Germline V gene lookup returns CDR1 SGHRS and CDR2 YFSETQ. This CDR3 region has 14 residues.

With respect to this clone: Other DNA sequences from this sample encode an identical CDR3 as well. The chain uses TRBV19 and TRBJ1-1; no reliable D call. V dropped 3 bases and J dropped 1 base, with 6 bases sitting between them. The CDR3 runs to 13 residues. Germline V gene data show CDR1 as LNHDA and CDR2 as SQIVND (reference sequence). The CDR3 loop is CASSISGNTEAFF. CDR3 sequence (DNA): TGTGCCAGTAGTATTTCAGGGAACACTGAAGCTTTCTTT.

The chain uses TRBV7-6 and TRBJ1-3; perhaps TRBD1 as D (5 bases). Trimming stripped 5 bases from V and 4 bases from J, with 12 bases between. Germline V lookup: CDR1 SGHVS, CDR2 FNYEAQ. The CDR3 covers 14 residues. CDR3 region: CASSHPGGGNTIYF. The CDR3 bases are TGTGCCAGCAGCCACCCCGGGGGGGGAAACACCATATATTTT.

This chain links TRBV9 with TRBJ2-3; TRBD1 might be the D (7 bases). Germline-derived CDR1 and CDR2 are SGDLS and YYNGEE. This CDR3 contains 16 residues. Trimming removed 0 bases at V and 1 base at J, with 12 bases between. CDR3 in DNA: TGTGCCAGCAGCGTAGGGAGGGGGCGAGGCACAGATACGCAGTATTTT. Residues: CASSVGRGRGTDTQYF.

The chain carries TRBV11-2 and TRBJ2-3, with TRBD2 matching over 7 bases. Trimming took 6 bases from V and 6 from J; bases not matched to a gene: 12. Germline lookup yields CDR1 SGHAT and CDR2 FQNNGV. The CDR3 covers 15 residues. The CDR3 region is CASSFLGLGGDTQYF. CDR3 bases: TGTGCCAGCAGTTTCTTAGGACTGGGGGGGGATACGCAGTATTTT.

The chain couples TRBV28 to TRBJ2-2, with D possibly being TRBD1 or TRBD2 (5 bases each). V gave up 2 bases and J gave up 2 bases, with 12 bases separating them. The CDR3 runs to 16 residues. The germline V gene has CDR1 MDHEN and CDR2 SYDVKM. The CDR3 spells CASSLVSGSNTGELFF. The DNA of the CDR3 is TGTGCCAGCAGTTTAGTATCAGGGAGTAACACCGGGGAGCTGTTTTTT.

The chain joins TRBV29-1 to TRBJ1-4; D not certain. V was clipped by 0 bases and J by 2 bases, with 4 bases between them. There are 13 residues in the CDR3. The germline V gene encodes CDR1 SQVTM and CDR2 ANQGSEA. The CDR3 DNA follows: TGCAGCGTTGAAGAGGGGACTAATGAAAAACTGTTTTTT. Its protein product is CSVEEGTNEKLFF.

J is TRBJ1-4 and V is TRBV4-1; possible D gene TRBD1, 5 bases. This CDR3 region has 15 residues. Trimming pared 0 bases from V and 6 bases from J, leaving 11 bases between. From germline, CDR1 is MGHRA and CDR2 YSYEKL. The CDR3 loop is CASSQDRGVDEKLFF. DNA of the CDR3: TGCGCCAGCAGCCAAGATAGGGGCGTCGATGAAAAACTGTTTTTT.

V is TRBV18 and J is TRBJ2-1; maybe TRBD2 (7 bases). Trimming removed 3 bases at V and 1 base at J, with 13 bases between. The CDR3 length is 16 residues. Germline V CDR1 and CDR2: KGHSH, LQKENI. CDR3: CASSPRGAVSYNEQFF. CDR3 in DNA: TGTGCCAGCTCACCTCGGGGGGCGGTATCCTACAATGAGCAGTTCTTC.

DNA of the CDR3: TGCGCCAGCAGAGCCTCTTCCCTTACCTTTGGTTTGAGGGATACGCAGTATTTT. Amino acids: CASRASSLTFGLRDTQYF. V is TRBV10-2 and J is TRBJ2-3; D gene ambiguous. The CDR3 is 18 residues long. Trimming left V 6 bases short and J 6 bases short, with 28 bases between. CDR1 is WSHSY and CDR2 is SAAADI in the germline V gene.

This chain connects TRBV11-1 to TRBJ2-7; tentatively, D is TRBD1 or TRBD2 (5 bases each). CDR1 SGHAT and CDR2 FQDESV come from the germline V gene (reference sequence). The CDR3 runs to 14 residues. Trimming pared 5 bases from V and 7 bases from J, leaving 18 bases between. Here the CDR3 DNA reads TGTGCCAGCAGCCTGGCTGTCGATTGGGGGGAGCAGTACTTC. Residues: CASSLAVDWGEQYF.

V usage is TRBV13 and J usage is TRBJ1-5, with a weak D call TRBD1 (5 bases). This CDR3 spans 16 amino acids. With 6 bases removed from V and 0 bases from J, the gap between germline ends came to 15 bases. Germline-derived CDR1 and CDR2 are PRHDT and FYEKMQ (reference sequence). CDR3 residues: CASSQGRFSSNQPQHF. CDR3 DNA sequence: TGTGCCAGCAGTCAGGGTCGCTTTTCTAGCAATCAGCCCCAGCATTTT. The full variable domain, rest sourced from reference TRBV13 and TRBJ1-5, is AAGVIQSPRHLIKEKRETATLKCYPIPRHDTVYWYQQGPGQDPQFLISFYEKMQSDKGSIPDRFSAQQFSDYHSELNMSSLELGDSALYFCASSQGRFSSNQPQHFGDGTRLSIL.

The J gene is TRBJ1-1, the V gene TRBV5-1, with 9 bases aligning to TRBD1. Germline CDR1 and CDR2: SGHRS and YFSETQ. This CDR3 has 14 amino acids. With 5 bases clipped from V and 4 bases from J, the junction kept 6 bases outside the gene matches. The CDR3 loop reads CASSQQGAATEAFF. CDR3 DNA: TGCGCCAGCAGTCAACAGGGGGCCGCCACTGAAGCTTTCTTT.

The rearrangement links TRBV11-1 to TRBJ1-1, with 10 bases identical to TRBD1. Germline V lookup: CDR1 SGHAT, CDR2 FQDESV (reference sequence). The CDR3 length is 16 residues. V gave up 1 base and J gave up 3 bases; unmatched junction bases: 5. The CDR3 here is CASSLGTGTGDTEAFF. The CDR3 region has the DNA TGTGCCAGCAGCTTAGGAACCGGGACAGGGGACACTGAAGCTTTCTTT.

The chain uses TRBV6-6 and TRBJ2-2; TRBD2 agrees at 8 bases. The V gene's germline CDR1 is MNHNY and CDR2 SVGAGI (reference sequence). This CDR3 is built from 15 residues. The V and J ends lost 7 bases and 1 base, in that order; junction bases with no gene match: 5. The CDR3 is CASTYSGGNTGELFF. CDR3 bases: TGTGCCAGCACCTACAGCGGGGGGAACACCGGGGAGCTGTTTTTT.

The chain links TRBV7-9 to TRBJ2-5; D could derive from TRBD1 or TRBD2 (5 bases each). The CDR3 has 15 amino acids. Trimming pared 5 bases from V and 7 bases from J, leaving 20 bases between. Per the germline V gene, CDR1 is SEHNR and CDR2 is FQNEAQ (reference sequence). CDR3 nucleotide sequence: TGTGCCAGCAGCCCCTTTGGCAGGGCGGAGGCGACCCAGTACTTC. The encoded protein is CASSPFGRAEATQYF.

CDR3 nucleotide sequence: TGCGCCAGCAGCGTGGGACAGGGGACTGAAGCTTTCTTT. Residues: CASSVGQGTEAFF. The chain has TRBV5-1 and TRBJ1-1; the match to TRBD1 covers 10 bases. The ends lost 4 bases at V and 5 bases at J; junction bases unmatched: 2. Germline V gene data show CDR1 as SGHRS and CDR2 as YFSETQ. The CDR3 is 13 residues long.

V is TRBV6-1 and J is TRBJ1-1; D is unclear. This CDR3 has 14 amino acids. Trimming removed 7 bases at V and 2 bases at J, with 14 bases between. From germline, CDR1 is MNHNS and CDR2 SASEGT. This CDR3 reads CASIDTAINTEAFF. The CDR3 DNA sequence: TGTGCCAGCATTGATACAGCGATTAACACTGAAGCTTTCTTT.

The chain uses TRBV5-1 and TRBJ2-7; D unclear. This CDR3 comprises 13 residues. V was shortened by 0 bases and J by 2 bases, with 6 bases between the two germline ends. Germline CDR1 reads SGHRS; CDR2 reads YFSETQ. CDR3 in DNA: TGCGCCAGCAGCTTGGACCGAGCCTACGAGCAGTACTTC. As protein: CASSLDRAYEQYF.

This chain joins TRBV5-1 and TRBJ2-7; a possible D gene is TRBD1 (5 bases). In germline, CDR1 is SGHRS, CDR2 YFSETQ. CDR3 length equals 12 residues. Trimming left V 1 base short and J 6 bases short, with 8 bases between. The chain's CDR3 is CASSLTGPEQYF. The CDR3 nucleotides read TGCGCCAGCAGCTTGACAGGCCCCGAGCAGTACTTC.

This chain joins TRBV19 and TRBJ1-2; D uncertain. The CDR3 runs to 11 residues. V was pared by 4 bases and J by 5 bases, with 5 bases between. Looked up from germline, CDR1 is LNHDA and CDR2 is SQIVND (reference sequence). For the CDR3, the DNA is TGTGCCAGTAGTACTGCTTATGGCTACACCTTC. This translates into CASSTAYGYTF.

This chain links TRBV4-1 with TRBJ2-2, with a weak D call TRBD1 (6 bases). Germline-derived CDR1 and CDR2 are MGHRA and YSYEKL. Trimming removed 4 bases from V and 4 bases from J, with 10 bases in between. The CDR3 runs to 14 residues. CDR3 loop: CASSPGQSTGELFF. In DNA form, the CDR3 reads TGCGCCAGCAGCCCTGGACAGAGCACCGGGGAGCTGTTTTTT.

This clone occurred once. The chain recombines TRBV4-1 with TRBJ1-4; possible D gene TRBD1, 5 bases. In germline, CDR1 is MGHRA, CDR2 YSYEKL. V was pared by 6 bases and J by 8 bases, with 22 bases between. The CDR3 is 16 amino acids. The CDR3 is CASRSPGLTMGEKLFF. CDR3 nucleotides: TGCGCCAGCAGATCCCCGGGACTCACCATGGGGGAAAAACTGTTTTTT.

The V call is TRBV15, the J call TRBJ2-2, with 8 bases matching TRBD2. This CDR3 region has 17 residues. Germline-derived CDR1 and CDR2 are LNHNV and YYDKDF (reference sequence). V lost 3 bases, J lost 8 bases, and 14 bases stayed unmatched. CDR3 sequence (DNA): TGTGCCACCAGCAGGAAAGGGGCGGGGGGCCCGACAGGGGAGCTGTTTTTT. This sequence encodes CATSRKGAGGPTGELFF.

The chain has TRBV11-2 and TRBJ2-1, with TRBD2 matching 9 bases. The trim removed 3 bases at V and 0 bases at J, leaving 6 bases unmatched. Germline loops: CDR1 SGHAT, CDR2 FQNNGV. The CDR3 has 17 amino acids. Here the CDR3 DNA reads TGTGCCAGCAGCTTCGTTGGCGGGAGGGCCTCCTACAATGAGCAGTTCTTC. Protein: CASSFVGGRASYNEQFF.